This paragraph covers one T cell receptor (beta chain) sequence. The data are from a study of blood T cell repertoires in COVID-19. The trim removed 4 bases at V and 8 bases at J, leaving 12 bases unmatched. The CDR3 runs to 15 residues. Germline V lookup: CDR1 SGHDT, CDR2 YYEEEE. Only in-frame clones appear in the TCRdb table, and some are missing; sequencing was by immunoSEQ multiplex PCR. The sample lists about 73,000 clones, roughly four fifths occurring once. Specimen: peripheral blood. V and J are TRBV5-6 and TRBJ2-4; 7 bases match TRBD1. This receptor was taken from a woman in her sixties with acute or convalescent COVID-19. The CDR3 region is CASSLQDRPLDIQYF. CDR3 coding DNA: TGTGCCAGCAGCCTCCAGGACAGGCCGCTCGACATTCAGTACTTC.